The rows below give T cell receptor beta chains drawn from one sample of a study of a mutant IDH1 vaccine in newly diagnosed glioma. Using immunoSEQ multiplex PCR, the repertoire was profiled, and TCRdb retains in-frame clones only, with some absent. The sample yields about 55,000 clones, approximately 80% seen once. No cognate antigen is known for these TCRs. Specimen: PBMCs, collected from a glioma patient whose treatment included an IDH1 peptide vaccine. These receptors all come from a man aged 35 to 55 with glioma. Both conserved end residues are part of each CDR3. Fields, in order: D gene, V gene, clone size, J gene, CDR3 protein, CDR3 DNA. D genes are given only for firm matches. The size of a clone is reported for some rows only, either as once, few or many, or as a class for expanded clones.

>-|TRBV7-9|-|TRBJ2-7
CASSLRGYEQYF
TGTGCCAGCAGCTTAAGGGGGTACGAGCAGTACTTC
>TRBD2|TRBV5-1|-|TRBJ2-7
CASSSGTSRITYEQYF
TGCGCCAGCAGCTCAGGGACTAGCCGTATTACCTACGAGCAGTACTTC
>-|TRBV5-1|-|TRBJ2-3
CASSLVGGGTVTDTQYF
TGCGCCAGCAGCTTGGTGGGGGGCGGGACGGTGACAGATACGCAGTATTTT
>-|TRBV7-9|-|TRBJ1-1
CASSTGWSTEAFF
TGTGCCAGCAGCACAGGGTGGAGCACTGAAGCTTTCTTT
>TRBD1|TRBV10-3|-|TRBJ1-1
CAISFDRGNTEAFF
TGTGCCATCTCTTTCGACAGGGGGAACACTGAAGCTTTCTTT
>-|TRBV4-1|-|TRBJ1-4
CASSQDPPRGNEKLFF
TGCGCCAGCAGCCAAGACCCTCCGAGGGGTAATGAAAAACTGTTTTTT
>-|TRBV30|few|TRBJ1-5
CAWSSGLDGSGQPQHF
TGTGCCTGGAGTTCCGGGTTAGACGGGTCGGGTCAGCCCCAGCATTTT
>-|TRBV4-2|-|TRBJ2-5
CASRRSLLETQYF
TGTGCCAGCCGCCGCTCCCTGCTGGAGACCCAGTACTTC
>TRBD1|TRBV29-1|-|TRBJ1-1
CSVYRGLNTEAFF
TGCAGCGTCTACAGGGGGCTGAACACTGAAGCTTTCTTT
>TRBD1|TRBV19|-|TRBJ1-2
CAPTPRGDSQGYGYTF
TGTGCCCCTACCCCCCGGGGGGACAGCCAGGGCTATGGCTACACCTTC
>TRBD1|TRBV12-5|once|TRBJ1-1
CASGLPPGGRAEAFF
TGTGCTAGTGGTTTGCCCCCAGGGGGCAGGGCTGAAGCTTTCTTT
>TRBD1|TRBV10-2|-|TRBJ1-1
CASRRDSSTEAFF
TGCGCCAGCCGCCGGGACAGTAGCACTGAAGCTTTCTTT
>-|TRBV19|-|TRBJ1-2
CASTHKGGYTF
TGTGCCAGTACCCACAAAGGGGGCTACACCTTC
>TRBD1|TRBV2|-|TRBJ1-5
CASSVDRRNQPQHF
TGTGCCAGCAGTGTGGACAGGAGGAATCAGCCCCAGCATTTT
>-|TRBV6-4|few|TRBJ2-7
CASTETDSYEQYF
TGTGCCAGCACTGAAACAGACTCCTACGAGCAGTACTTC
>-|TRBV10-3|-|TRBJ2-5
CAISDRDGGTQYF
TGTGCCATCAGTGACCGGGACGGTGGGACCCAGTACTTC
>-|TRBV7-3|-|TRBJ2-3
CASSLVPLGTDTQYF
TGTGCCAGCAGCTTAGTTCCCCTAGGGACAGATACGCAGTATTTT
>-|TRBV5-4|once|TRBJ2-5
CASSEPRDQETQYF
TGTGCCAGCAGCGAACCCCGGGATCAAGAGACCCAGTACTTC
>-|TRBV7-9|-|TRBJ2-7
CASSLEEGLYEQYF
TGTGCCAGCAGCCTAGAAGAAGGATTGTACGAGCAGTACTTC
>-|TRBV25-1|-|TRBJ1-2
CASSEGGLGYTF
TGTGCCAGCAGTGAAGGGGGGCTTGGCTACACCTTC
>-|TRBV9|-|TRBJ1-6
CASSVRGVNSPLHF
TGTGCCAGCAGCGTAAGGGGGGTTAATTCACCCCTCCACTTT
>-|TRBV12-5|-|TRBJ2-7
CASGLPRDLQHEQYF
TGTGCTAGTGGTTTGCCTCGGGACCTCCAACACGAGCAGTACTTC
>-|TRBV18|-|TRBJ1-5
CASSPVPGNQPQHF
TGTGCCAGCTCACCAGTGCCGGGGAATCAGCCCCAGCATTTT
>TRBD1|TRBV19|-|TRBJ1-5
CASSLGGWSNQPQHF
TGTGCCAGTAGTCTAGGGGGCTGGAGCAATCAGCCCCAGCATTTT
>TRBD1|TRBV6-1|-|TRBJ1-1
CASREQGALAEAFF
TGTGCCAGCAGGGAACAGGGGGCCTTGGCTGAAGCTTTCTTT
>-|TRBV6-6|-|TRBJ1-1
CASSEGLGTEAFF
TGTGCCAGCTCCGAGGGTTTAGGGACTGAAGCTTTCTTT
>TRBD2|TRBV5-4|few|TRBJ2-5
CASSLVAGGDQETQYF
TGTGCCAGCAGCTTGGTAGCGGGGGGCGACCAAGAGACCCAGTACTTC
>-|TRBV5-1|once|TRBJ2-1
CASSLGDLSYNEQFF
TGCGCCAGCAGCTTGGGGGACCTCTCCTACAATGAGCAGTTCTTC
>-|TRBV5-1|-|TRBJ2-4
CASKRQGINIQYF
TGCGCCAGCAAGCGGCAGGGGATAAACATTCAGTACTTC
>-|TRBV13|medium-sized|TRBJ2-3
CASSMVTDTQYF
TGTGCCAGCAGTATGGTGACTGATACGCAGTATTTT
>TRBD1|TRBV7-8|-|TRBJ2-5
CASSSWDRVQETQYF
TGTGCCAGCAGCTCCTGGGACAGGGTCCAAGAGACCCAGTACTTC
>-|TRBV6-6|-|TRBJ1-1
CASSPLGGNTEAFF
TGTGCCAGCAGCCCACTCGGCGGGAACACTGAAGCTTTCTTT
>-|TRBV15|-|TRBJ1-3
CATSSSGGNTIYF
TGTGCCACCAGCAGTTCGGGGGGAAACACCATATATTTT
>-|TRBV5-8|-|TRBJ2-7
CASSIQSNEQYF
TGTGCCAGCAGCATCCAGAGCAACGAGCAGTACTTC
>-|TRBV6-1|-|TRBJ1-5
CASSEALGRINPQHF
TGTGCCAGCAGTGAAGCCCTCGGCAGAATAAACCCCCAGCATTTT
>TRBD1|TRBV5-6|-|TRBJ1-5
CASSILTGVNQPQHF
TGTGCCAGCAGCATACTAACAGGGGTGAATCAGCCCCAGCATTTT
>TRBD2|TRBV5-1|-|TRBJ2-7
CASSLEGLASLEQYF
TGCGCCAGCAGCTTGGAGGGACTAGCGTCTCTCGAGCAGTACTTC
>-|TRBV4-1|-|TRBJ2-5
CASSQGVGGGETQYF
TGCGCCAGCAGCCAAGGTGTTGGGGGCGGAGAGACCCAGTACTTC
>-|TRBV4-1|-|TRBJ2-1
CASSPSGTPSSYNEQFF
TGCGCCAGCAGCCCCTCAGGGACGCCGAGCTCCTACAATGAGCAGTTCTTC
>-|TRBV7-8|-|TRBJ1-1
CASSHPLAGGDREAFF
TGTGCCAGCAGCCACCCTCTTGCGGGGGGCGACCGTGAAGCTTTCTTT
>-|TRBV14|few|TRBJ2-3
CASSRTGTSDTQYF
TGTGCCAGCAGCCGTACCGGGACTTCAGATACGCAGTATTTT
>-|TRBV4-1|-|TRBJ2-7
CASSQVGYSYEQYF
TGCGCCAGCAGCCAAGTCGGCTACTCCTACGAGCAGTACTTC
>-|TRBV27|-|TRBJ1-2
CASSSSGGLHTF
TGTGCCAGCAGTTCGTCAGGAGGATTACATACCTTC
>-|TRBV5-6|-|TRBJ1-2
CASSVGGDYGYTF
TGTGCCAGCAGCGTAGGGGGGGACTATGGCTACACCTTC
>TRBD1|TRBV30|-|TRBJ1-6
CAWRTGGYNSPLHF
TGTGCCTGGAGGACAGGGGGTTATAATTCACCCCTCCACTTT
>-|TRBV7-2|-|TRBJ1-3
CASSLGARAGNTIYF
TGTGCCAGCAGCTTAGGAGCCAGGGCTGGAAACACCATATATTTT
>-|TRBV7-9|-|TRBJ1-2
CASSSENNYGYTF
TGTGCCAGCAGCTCCGAGAATAACTATGGCTACACCTTC
>-|TRBV2|-|TRBJ1-1
CASRGLGALNTEAFF
TGTGCCAGCAGGGGCCTCGGGGCCTTGAACACTGAAGCTTTCTTT
>TRBD1|TRBV19|-|TRBJ2-7
CASSSYRDRGNYEQYF
TGTGCCAGTAGTAGCTACCGGGACAGGGGGAACTACGAGCAGTACTTC
>-|TRBV10-3|-|TRBJ2-2
CAISESGGDTGELFF
TGTGCCATCAGTGAGTCAGGGGGGGACACCGGGGAGCTGTTTTTT
>-|TRBV6-1|-|TRBJ1-5
CASSPQEVRPQHF
TGTGCCAGCAGTCCCCAAGAGGTTCGGCCCCAGCATTTT
>TRBD2|TRBV18|-|TRBJ2-7
CASSPGLAGGREQYF
TGTGCCAGCTCACCAGGACTAGCGGGTGGAAGGGAGCAGTACTTC